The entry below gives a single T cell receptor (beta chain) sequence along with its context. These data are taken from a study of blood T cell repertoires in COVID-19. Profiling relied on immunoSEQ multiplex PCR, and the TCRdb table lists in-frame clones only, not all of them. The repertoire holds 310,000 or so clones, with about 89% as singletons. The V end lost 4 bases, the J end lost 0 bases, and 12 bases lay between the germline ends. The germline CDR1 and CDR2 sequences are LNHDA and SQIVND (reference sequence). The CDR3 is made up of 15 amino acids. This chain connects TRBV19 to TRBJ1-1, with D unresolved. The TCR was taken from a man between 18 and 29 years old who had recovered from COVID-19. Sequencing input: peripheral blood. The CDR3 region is CASSTTQQLNTEAFF. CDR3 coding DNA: TGTGCCAGTAGTACGACACAGCAATTGAACACTGAAGCTTTCTTT.